This T cell receptor beta chain stems from a study of blood T cell dynamics during melanoma immunotherapy (dated by TCRdb to 2020 to 2022). Study-wide context: All patients had metastatic melanoma and were given first-line pembrolizumab or nivolumab plus ipilimumab as standard of care in the United Kingdom. The training cohort consisted of consecutive patients, while an additional independent group of patients from the same centre was pooled to form an external validation set. Peripheral T cell receptor repertoires of metastatic melanoma patients were profiled before and after one cycle of checkpoint inhibitor therapy to find early correlates of response. The paper as a whole reports these results and caveats: Whether the T cell clones driving repertoire changes were melanoma-specific or reflected general immune activation could not be determined in the study. Patients who later achieved disease control showed a bifurcated PBMC repertoire reorganization at W3, with increased clonality or increased diversity, unlike progressors. The relatively small sample size was acknowledged as potentially limiting generalization of the results.

Taken from cysteine to phenylalanine, the CDR3 has 15 residues. Here the CDR3 DNA is all that survives: 45 bases in frame from base 1. V and J lose 6 bases and 0 bases, and a span of 12 bases separates them. CDR1 LNHDA and CDR2 SQIVND are derived from the germline V gene (reference sequence). A remark on this clone: The specificity of this receptor is unknown. No qualities accompany the bases; no much larger clone lies one base away.

This specimen's time point label, per the study, means: week 3, after first cycle of checkpoint inhibitor. Blood samples were collected before treatment (T0) and at week 3 (W3), after the first cycle of checkpoint blockade. Except for a couple of patients with rapid clinical progression, response was assessed 12 weeks after the first infusion by RECIST 1.1; disease control meant complete response, partial response or stable disease. Patients were not eligible if they had prior systemic cancer treatment, concomitant immunosuppressant therapy or synchronous other active malignancies. TCR beta was sequenced in both bulk PBMC and plasma cell-free DNA in order to track circulating cells as well as T cell turnover. Lymphoprep and SepMate tubes were used to isolate PBMC from blood, and red cell lysis was then performed. QIAamp DNA Blood Mini kits were used to extract DNA from PBMC and from sorted T cell subsets.

Every bulk PBMC sample had a fixed 350 ng of DNA loaded. TCR beta CDR3 sequences were amplified from genomic DNA with the immunoSEQ TCRb Assay kit following manufacturer instructions. The KAPA Library Quantification Kit for Illumina platforms was used to quantify the pooled libraries by qPCR. Pooled libraries were sequenced on an Illumina NextSeq 500, clustered at roughly 0.6-1.1 pM. Per the original workflow: TCR data were analyzed with immunoSEQ ANALYZER and the R LymphoSeq package. A rearrangement efficiency score was calculated as productive divided by the sum of productive and non-productive CDR3 sequences. Clonality was measured with the Gini coefficient and diversity with the Renyi index at alpha=1, compared pairwise between timepoints within each patient. In LymphoSeq, clonal relatedness was computed with an edit distance of 3 and repertoire similarity was computed with the Bhattacharyya coefficient. To classify response, a linear discriminant analysis based on week-3 changes in clonality and diversity was built using the R MASS and caret packages. TCRdb provides this immuneACCESS table in a form limited to in-frame rearrangements. Some clones are lacking; in checked studies, under half of them reflect an unresolved V gene, and why the rest are absent is not known. D and trimming come from the DNA, and the V and J calls and clone size come from that table. This sample is represented by about 10,000 clones; over 75% of them were singletons. The ten top clones hold approximately 6.4% of the sample.

Here the sequenced sample was blood, taken from a patient treated with checkpoint blockade. The V and J segments used are TRBV19 and TRBJ1-3; possibly the D gene is TRBD1, per 6 matching bases. This clonotype originated in a human donor with melanoma. The sequenced DNA: TGTGCCAGTAGAGGGGGACGTCGCTCTGGAAACACCATATATTTT. It codes for CASRGGRRSGNTIYF.